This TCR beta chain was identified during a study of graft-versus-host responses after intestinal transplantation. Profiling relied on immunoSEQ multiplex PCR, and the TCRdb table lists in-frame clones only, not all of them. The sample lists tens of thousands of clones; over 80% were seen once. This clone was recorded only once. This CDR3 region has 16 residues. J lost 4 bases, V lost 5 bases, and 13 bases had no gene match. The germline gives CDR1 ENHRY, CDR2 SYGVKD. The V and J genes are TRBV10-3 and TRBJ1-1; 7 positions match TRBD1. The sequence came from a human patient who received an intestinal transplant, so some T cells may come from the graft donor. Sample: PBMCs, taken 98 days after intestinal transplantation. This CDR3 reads CAISSSDRPKTTEAFF. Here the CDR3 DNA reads TGTGCCATCAGTTCCTCGGACAGGCCCAAAACCACTGAAGCTTTCTTT.